The clone carrying this T cell receptor (beta chain) was found a few times. Antigen unknown. These data come from a study of T cell repertoires in cytomegalovirus infection. The J segment lost 2 bases and the V segment lost 12 bases, leaving 9 bases of the junction unmatched. The CDR3 contains 13 residues. Germline-derived CDR1 and CDR2 are KGHDR and SFDVKD. TCRdb re-analysed the reads in MiXCR, keeping a single row per CDR3 protein. The sample lists 150,000 to 200,000 distinct CDR3 sequences, roughly a fifth occurring once. Study-wide points: Accumulated public TCR beta family frequency recognized individuals carrying CMV together with the relevant HLA.

The sequenced material came from PBMCs. The chain combines TRBV24-1 with TRBJ2-7; TRBD1 matches 7 bases. The receptor was isolated from a human donor in good health (CMV status not recorded). Some clones in this sample may be carry-over from other donors' samples. CDR3 in DNA: TGTGCCGCTCGGACAGGCGGACCCTACGAGCAGTACTTC. Its translation: CAARTGGPYEQYF.